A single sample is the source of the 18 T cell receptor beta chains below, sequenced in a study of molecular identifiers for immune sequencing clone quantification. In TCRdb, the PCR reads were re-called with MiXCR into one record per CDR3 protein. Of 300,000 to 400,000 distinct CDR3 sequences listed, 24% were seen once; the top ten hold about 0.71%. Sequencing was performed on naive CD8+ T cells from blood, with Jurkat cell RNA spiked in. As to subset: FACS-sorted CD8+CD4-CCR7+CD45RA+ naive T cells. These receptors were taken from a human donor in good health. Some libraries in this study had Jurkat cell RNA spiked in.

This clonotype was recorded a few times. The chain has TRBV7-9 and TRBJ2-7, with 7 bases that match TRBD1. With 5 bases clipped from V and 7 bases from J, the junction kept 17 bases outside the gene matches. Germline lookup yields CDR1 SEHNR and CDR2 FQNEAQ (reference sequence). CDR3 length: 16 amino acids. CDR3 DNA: TGTGCCAGCAGCGTACCGACCGGGACAGAATCGCTTGAGCAGTACTTC. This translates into CASSVPTGTESLEQYF.

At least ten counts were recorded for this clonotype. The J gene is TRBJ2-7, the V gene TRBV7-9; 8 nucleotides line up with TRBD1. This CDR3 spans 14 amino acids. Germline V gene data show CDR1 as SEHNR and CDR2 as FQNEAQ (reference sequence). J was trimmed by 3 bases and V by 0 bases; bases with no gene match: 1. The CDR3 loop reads CASSLAGQDYEQYF. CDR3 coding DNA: TGTGCCAGCAGCTTAGCGGGACAGGACTACGAGCAGTACTTC.

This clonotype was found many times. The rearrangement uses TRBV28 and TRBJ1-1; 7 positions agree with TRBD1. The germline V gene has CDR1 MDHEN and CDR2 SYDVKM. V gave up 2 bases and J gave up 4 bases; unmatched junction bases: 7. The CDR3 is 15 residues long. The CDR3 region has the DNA TGTGCCAGCAGTTTACTTACAGGGGTCACCACTGAAGCTTTCTTT. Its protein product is CASSLLTGVTTEAFF.

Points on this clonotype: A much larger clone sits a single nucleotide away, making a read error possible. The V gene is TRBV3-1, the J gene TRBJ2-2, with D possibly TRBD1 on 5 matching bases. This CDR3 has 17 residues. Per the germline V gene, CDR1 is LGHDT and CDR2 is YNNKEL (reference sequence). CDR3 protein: CAGSQDIPGLGTGELFF. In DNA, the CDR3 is TGTGCCGGCAGCCAAGATATTCCAGGGTTAGGGACCGGGGAGCTGTTTTTT.

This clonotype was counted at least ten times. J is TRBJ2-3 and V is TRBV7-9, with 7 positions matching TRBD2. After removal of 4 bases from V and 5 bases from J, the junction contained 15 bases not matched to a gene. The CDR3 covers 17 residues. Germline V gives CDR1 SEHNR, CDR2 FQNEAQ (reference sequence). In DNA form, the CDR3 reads TGTGCCAGCAGCTCCGATGACCCACCCGCGGGAGTAGATACGCAGTATTTT. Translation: CASSSDDPPAGVDTQYF.

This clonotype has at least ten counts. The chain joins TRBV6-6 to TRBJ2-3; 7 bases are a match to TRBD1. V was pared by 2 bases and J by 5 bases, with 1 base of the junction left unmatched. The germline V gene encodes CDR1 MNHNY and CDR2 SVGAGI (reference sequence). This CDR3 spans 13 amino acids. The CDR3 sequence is CASSYNRGDTQYF. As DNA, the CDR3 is TGTGCCAGCAGTTACAACAGGGGAGATACGCAGTATTTT.

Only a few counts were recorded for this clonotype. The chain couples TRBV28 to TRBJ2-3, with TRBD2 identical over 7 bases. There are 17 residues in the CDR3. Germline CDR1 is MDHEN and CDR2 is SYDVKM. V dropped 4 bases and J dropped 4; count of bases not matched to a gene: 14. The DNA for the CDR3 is TGTGCCAGCAGTTATAACGGCGGGAGAGGAGACGCAGATACGCAGTATTTT. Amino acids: CASSYNGGRGDADTQYF.

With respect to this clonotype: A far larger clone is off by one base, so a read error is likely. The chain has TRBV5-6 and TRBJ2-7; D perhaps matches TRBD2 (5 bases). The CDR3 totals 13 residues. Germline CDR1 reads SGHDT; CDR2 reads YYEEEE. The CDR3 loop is CASSLGTSYEQHF. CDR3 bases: TGTGCCAGCAGCTTGGGGACTTCCTACGAGCAGCACTTC.

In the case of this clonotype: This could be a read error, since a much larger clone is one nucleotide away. CDR3 coding DNA: TGTGCCAGCAGCTTAATACCTAGCGGTTCTAGCACAGATGCGCAGTATTTT. Translated, it gives CASSLIPSGSSTDAQYF. V usage is TRBV7-3 and J usage is TRBJ2-3; 7 bases map to TRBD2. The CDR3 length is 17 residues. Germline-derived CDR1 and CDR2 are SGHTA and FQGTGA.

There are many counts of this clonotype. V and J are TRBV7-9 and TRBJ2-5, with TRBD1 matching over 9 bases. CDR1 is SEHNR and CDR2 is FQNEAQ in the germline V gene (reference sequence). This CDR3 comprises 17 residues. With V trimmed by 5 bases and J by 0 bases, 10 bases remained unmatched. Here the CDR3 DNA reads TGTGCCAGCAGCCCGTCCTGGGACAGGGTTGACCAAGAGACCCAGTACTTC. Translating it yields CASSPSWDRVDQETQYF.

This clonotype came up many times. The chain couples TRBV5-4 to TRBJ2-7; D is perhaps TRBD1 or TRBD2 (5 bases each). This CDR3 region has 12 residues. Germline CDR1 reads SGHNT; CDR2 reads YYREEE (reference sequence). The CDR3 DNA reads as TGTGCTTCCCGGGATGTAGGGGACGAGCAGTACTTC. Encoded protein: CASRDVGDEQYF.

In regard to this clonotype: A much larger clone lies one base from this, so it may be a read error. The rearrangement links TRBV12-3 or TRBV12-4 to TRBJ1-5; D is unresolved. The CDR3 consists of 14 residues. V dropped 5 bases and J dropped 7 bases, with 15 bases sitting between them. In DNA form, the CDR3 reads TGTGCCAGCAGTCTACCTAGTGGAGGCCAGCCCCAGCATTTT. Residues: CASSLPSGGQPQHF.

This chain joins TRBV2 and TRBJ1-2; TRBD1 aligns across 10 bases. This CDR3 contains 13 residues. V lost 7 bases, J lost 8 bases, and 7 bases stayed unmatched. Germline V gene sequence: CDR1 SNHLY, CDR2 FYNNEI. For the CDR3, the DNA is TGTGCCAGCATAGGACAGGGGGACCCAGGCTACACCTTC. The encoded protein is CASIGQGDPGYTF.

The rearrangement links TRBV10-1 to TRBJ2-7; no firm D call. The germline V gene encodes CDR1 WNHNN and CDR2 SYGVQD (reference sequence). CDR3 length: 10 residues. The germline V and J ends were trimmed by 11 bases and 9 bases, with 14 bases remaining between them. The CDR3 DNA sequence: TGCGCCCCAAGGGTAATGGGGCAGTACTTC. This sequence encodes CAPRVMGQYF.

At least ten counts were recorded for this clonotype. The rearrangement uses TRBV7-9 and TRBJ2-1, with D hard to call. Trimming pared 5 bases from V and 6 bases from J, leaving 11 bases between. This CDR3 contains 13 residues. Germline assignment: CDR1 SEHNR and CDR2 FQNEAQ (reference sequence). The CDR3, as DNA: TGTGCCAGCAGCCCGGACGGAATCAATGAGCAGTTCTTC. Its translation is CASSPDGINEQFF.

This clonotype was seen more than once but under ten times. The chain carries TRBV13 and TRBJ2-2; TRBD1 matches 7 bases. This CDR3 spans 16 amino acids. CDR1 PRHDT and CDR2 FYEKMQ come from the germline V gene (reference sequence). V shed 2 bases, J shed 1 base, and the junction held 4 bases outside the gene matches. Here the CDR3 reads CASSLFGTENTGELFF. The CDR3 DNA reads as TGTGCCAGCAGCTTATTTGGGACAGAGAACACCGGGGAGCTGTTTTTT.

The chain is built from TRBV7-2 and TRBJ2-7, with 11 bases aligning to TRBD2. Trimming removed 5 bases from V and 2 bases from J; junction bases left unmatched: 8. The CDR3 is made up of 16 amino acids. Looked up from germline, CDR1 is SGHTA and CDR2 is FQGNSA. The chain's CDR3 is CASSLTSGSVPYEQYF. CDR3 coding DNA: TGTGCCAGCAGCCTTACTAGCGGGAGTGTTCCCTACGAGCAGTACTTC.

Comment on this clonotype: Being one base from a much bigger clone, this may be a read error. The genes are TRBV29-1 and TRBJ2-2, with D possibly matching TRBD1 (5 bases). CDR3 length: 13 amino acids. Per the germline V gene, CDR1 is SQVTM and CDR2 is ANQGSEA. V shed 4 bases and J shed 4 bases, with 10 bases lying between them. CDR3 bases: TGCAGCGTTGTGCAGGGCACCACCGGGGAGCTGTTTTTT. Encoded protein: CSVVQGTTGELFF.